The 28 T cell receptor beta chains below come from one sample, sequenced in a study of tumor-infiltrating lymphocytes in primary liver carcinoma. From roughly 500 ng total RNA, TCR beta cDNA was generated with a primer in the constant region. Three nested multiplex PCR rounds, a slightly modified ARM-PCR method, built the TCR beta libraries. Researchers ran the first two PCR rounds for around 10 cycles each with TRBV1-TRBV30 forward primers and a C-beta reverse primer. A single record per CDR3 protein comes from TCRdb applying MiXCR to the multiplex PCR reads. There are 330,000 or so distinct CDR3 sequences in the sample; less than 70% occur only once, and about 6% lies in the top ten. They got blood RNA out of unsorted whole blood and also pulled out germline DNA. The sequencing input was peripheral blood. The receptors come from a man between 35 and 55 years old with primary liver carcinoma and hepatitis B virus infection.

For this clonotype: A single base separates this from a much larger clone, so it may be a read error. The chain links TRBV6-2 or TRBV6-3 to TRBJ2-7; TRBD1 aligns across 9 bases. CDR3 length: 14 amino acids. CDR1 and CDR2 from the germline V gene are MNHEY and SVGEGT. The DNA of the CDR3 is TGTGCCAGCAGGTGGACAGGGGAATCCTACAAGCAGTACTTC. It yields the protein CASRWTGESYKQYF.

As regards this clonotype: A junction end diverges from the germline sequence, so it may reflect a read error. The V and J genes are TRBV11-2 and TRBJ2-7; TRBD1 might be the D (6 bases). CDR1 and CDR2 from the germline V gene are SGHAT and FQNNGV. This CDR3 region has 14 residues. The CDR3 DNA reads TGTGCCAGCAGCGTAACCCTGACAGGTTACGAGCAATACTTC. Translated, it gives CASSVTLTGYEQYF.

This clonotype has ten or more counts. V usage is TRBV12-3 or TRBV12-4 and J usage is TRBJ2-1, with 7 bases fitting TRBD2. With V trimmed by 5 bases and J by 0 bases, 4 bases remained unmatched. This CDR3 has 15 residues. The CDR3 spells CASSRGSPSYNEQFF. The CDR3 region has the DNA TGTGCCAGCAGTCGCGGGAGTCCCTCCTACAATGAGCAGTTCTTC.

In regard to this clonotype: Compared with germline, one end of the junction differs, possibly owing to a read error. V gene TRBV11-2 combines with J gene TRBJ2-1; no firm D call. The CDR3 extends over 13 amino acids. Germline CDR1 is SGHAT and CDR2 is FQNNGV. As DNA, the CDR3 is TGTGCCAGCAGCCGCGGCCGAAGCGTTGAGCACTTCTTC. Protein product: CASSRGRSVEHFF.

This clonotype was counted many times. This chain connects TRBV10-3 to TRBJ2-7; D is unclear. Germline CDR1 is ENHRY and CDR2 is SYGVKD. The length of the CDR3 is 13 residues. The V gene lost 8 bases and the J gene lost 5 bases, with 16 bases spanning the gap. The CDR3 DNA follows: TGTGCCATCCCGCGTCCCGGGTCCCACGAGCAGTACTTC. This encodes CAIPRPGSHEQYF.

The V and J genes are TRBV6-5 and TRBJ1-2; D unresolved. Germline CDR1 reads MNHEY; CDR2 reads SVGAGI. V dropped 0 bases and J dropped 3 bases, with 11 bases sitting between them. The CDR3 runs to 15 residues. The CDR3 sequence: CASSYSAQSDYGYTF. CDR3 nucleotide sequence: TGTGCCAGCAGTTACTCGGCACAATCGGACTATGGCTACACCTTC.

This clonotype was detected a few times. The germline gene is not matched at one end of the junction; a read error may be the cause. The chain combines TRBV11-2 with TRBJ2-2, with 8 nucleotides matching TRBD2. Germline lookup yields CDR1 SGHAT and CDR2 FQNNGV. The CDR3 extends over 16 amino acids. This chain's CDR3 is CASILRAGVDTGELFF. The CDR3 bases are TGTGCCAGCATCCTCCGAGCGGGAGTGGACACTGGGGAGCTGTTTTTT. Combining the CDR3 with reference TRBV11-2 and TRBJ2-2 gives the whole variable domain EAGVAQSPRYKIIEKRQSVAFWCNPISGHATLYWYQQILGQGPKLLIQFQNNGVVDDSQLPKDRFSAERLKGVDSTLKIQPAKLEDSAVYLCASILRAGVDTGELFFGEGSRLTVL.

Concerning this clonotype: A read error may account for a junction end that differs from germline. This chain joins TRBV11-2 and TRBJ1-2, with 9 bases matching TRBD1. The CDR3 consists of 16 residues. The germline gives CDR1 SGHAT, CDR2 FQNNGV. The CDR3 is CASGLAGTGQTFGYTF. The CDR3 DNA sequence: TGTGCCAGCGGCTTAGCGGGGACAGGGCAGACGTTTGGTTACACCTTC.

In regard to this clonotype: A read error may be the cause here, since a much bigger clone is one base away. The chain employs TRBV12-3 or TRBV12-4 and TRBJ1-6; D is perhaps TRBD1 (6 bases). CDR3 length: 17 amino acids. For the CDR3, the DNA is TGTGCCAGCAGTTCCCGACAGGAGAGAACCTATAATTCACTCCTCCACTTT. This codes for CASSSRQERTYNSLLHF.

V and J are TRBV11-3 and TRBJ2-3, with a weak D call TRBD1 (5 bases). The germline V gene has CDR1 SGHNT and CDR2 YENEEA. The CDR3 is 13 amino acids. Trimming cost V 3 bases and J 5 bases, with 9 bases left between them. The CDR3 here is CASSFDSLDTQYF. The CDR3 DNA is TGTGCCAGCAGCTTCGACAGTTTAGATACGCAGTATTTT.

The chain carries TRBV6-1 and TRBJ2-3; the match to TRBD1 covers 7 bases. Germline V gene data show CDR1 as MNHNS and CDR2 as SASEGT. After removal of 4 bases from V and 3 bases from J, the junction contained 4 bases not matched to a gene. The length of the CDR3 is 14 residues. CDR3 loop: CASSGDRLTDTQYF. CDR3 nucleotide sequence: TGTGCCAGCAGTGGGGACAGACTAACAGATACGCAGTATTTT.

Worth noting for this clonotype: A much bigger clone sits one base away, suggesting this may be a read error. The chain recombines TRBV6-2 or TRBV6-3 with TRBJ2-3, with D uncertain. The CDR3 spans 13 residues. The germline V gene has CDR1 MNHEY and CDR2 SVGEGT. CDR3 region: CTSKQLITDTQYF. As DNA, the CDR3 is TGTACCAGCAAGCAACTAATCACAGATACGCAGTATTTT.

Note on this clonotype: Since a much larger clone is just one base distant, this may be a read error. The genes are TRBV6-2 or TRBV6-3 and TRBJ2-7, with 8 bases that match TRBD2. This CDR3 contains 14 residues. CDR1 MNHEY and CDR2 SVGEGT come from the germline V gene. CDR3 DNA: TGTGCCAGCAGTCGACTAGCGTTCTCCTGCGAGCAGTACTTC. This sequence encodes CASSRLAFSCEQYF.

Concerning this clonotype itself: The junction and the germline gene differ at one end; a read error may be behind it. The gene calls are TRBV6-5 and TRBJ2-1, with 14 bases that match TRBD2. CDR3 length: 19 residues. Germline V gene data show CDR1 as MNHEY and CDR2 as SVGAGI. In nucleotides, the CDR3 is TGTACCAGCAGTTACTCTCCGACTAGCGGGAGGGCCTACTACAATGAGAAGTTCTTC. Protein sequence: CTSSYSPTSGRAYYNEKFF.

For this clonotype: A read error may be the cause here, since a much bigger clone is one base away. The J gene is TRBJ1-6, the V gene TRBV10-2; the match to TRBD1 covers 9 bases. Germline V CDR1 and CDR2: WSHSY, SAAADI. The CDR3 runs 13 residues. CDR3 region: CASRTGDPSLLHF. The DNA of the CDR3 is TGCGCCAGCCGGACAGGGGATCCTTCACTCCTCCACTTT.

Concerning this clonotype itself: An end of the junction differs from the germline gene, which may be a read error. V gene TRBV11-2 combines with J gene TRBJ2-7; D is tentatively TRBD1 or TRBD2 (5 bases each). This CDR3 contains 12 residues. Germline loops: CDR1 SGHAT, CDR2 FQNNGV. CDR3 loop: CASGLDGDGVEF. In DNA, the CDR3 is TGTGCCAGCGGCTTAGATGGGGACGGGGTGGAGTTC.

Comment on this clonotype: Because the CDR3 is missing its conserved closing phenylalanine or tryptophan, this is likely a read error. The rearrangement uses TRBV11-2 and TRBJ2-7; the D is unclear. The CDR3 loop spans 11 amino acids. Looked up from germline, CDR1 is SGHAT and CDR2 is FQNNGV. DNA of the CDR3: TGTGCCAGCAGTGGTTCCTACAAGCAGTACTCC. Its translation: CASSGSYKQYS.

With respect to this clonotype: This may come from a read error, since a much larger clone is one base off. The chain uses TRBV12-3 or TRBV12-4 and TRBJ2-5; 9 bases map to TRBD2. CDR3 length equals 14 residues. CDR3 loop: CASRLGTSQQTQYF. The CDR3 DNA reads TGTGCCAGCAGACTAGGGACTAGCCAACAGACCCAGTACTTC.

As regards this clonotype: Sequence at one end of the junction differs from germline and may be a read error. This chain connects TRBV11-2 to TRBJ1-6, with TRBD1 as a possible D gene (6 bases). This CDR3 region has 15 residues. Looked up from germline, CDR1 is SGHAT and CDR2 is FQNNGV. CDR3 sequence (DNA): TGTGCCAGCAGAGATCCGGGACATGGGAATTCACCCCTCCATTTT. It codes for CASRDPGHGNSPLHF.

As for this clonotype: One end of the junction varies from germline; a read error may be responsible. The chain has TRBV11-2 and TRBJ2-7, with TRBD2 matching over 11 bases. Germline values: CDR1 SGHAT, CDR2 FQNNGV. The CDR3 spans 15 residues. The CDR3 loop reads CANSRVLAGASEQYF. CDR3 bases: TGTGCCAACAGCCGCGTACTAGCGGGAGCGAGCGAGCAGTACTTC. The full variable domain, its missing parts supplied by reference TRBV11-2 and TRBJ2-7, is EAGVAQSPRYKIIEKRQSVAFWCNPISGHATLYWYQQILGQGPKLLIQFQNNGVVDDSQLPKDRFSAERLKGVDSTLKIQPAKLEDSAVYLCANSRVLAGASEQYFGPGTRLTVT.

This clonotype came up many times. The rearrangement joins TRBV11-1 to TRBJ1-1; a possible D gene is TRBD1 (6 bases). V was cut by 5 bases and J by 4 bases, with 17 bases left in between. The germline CDR1 and CDR2 sequences are SGHAT and FQDESV (reference sequence). The CDR3 is made up of 15 amino acids. The CDR3 loop is CASSRPGQGITEAFF. CDR3 nucleotide sequence: TGTGCCAGCAGCAGGCCGGGACAAGGAATCACTGAAGCTTTCTTT.

V usage is TRBV4-3 and J usage is TRBJ2-2, with TRBD2 matching 10 bases. This CDR3 has 16 residues. Germline V CDR1 and CDR2: LGHNA, YSLEER. After removal of 1 base from V and 5 bases from J, the junction contained 4 bases not matched to a gene. The CDR3: CASSQGVLAGTGELFF. The CDR3, as DNA: TGCGCCAGCAGCCAAGGGGTACTAGCGGGAACCGGGGAGCTGTTTTTT.

As to this clonotype: This may be a read error, as it is one base from a much larger clone. This chain connects TRBV6-1 to TRBJ1-6; D is unclear. The CDR3 covers 13 residues. Trimming took off 7 bases at V and 10 bases at J, with 14 bases between the two ends. Germline assignment: CDR1 MNHNS and CDR2 SASEGT. CDR3 bases: TGTGCCAGCATGACGGGAGATCTCTCACCCCTCCACTTT. Translating gives CASMTGDLSPLHF.

This clonotype was observed a single time. Given the absence of the conserved phenylalanine or tryptophan at the CDR3 end, a read error is likely. This rearrangement joins TRBV29-1 to TRBJ1-1, with a weak D call TRBD1 (5 bases). Trimming removed 8 bases from V and 4 bases from J, with 14 bases in between. This CDR3 has 12 residues. Per the germline V gene, CDR1 is SQVTM and CDR2 is ANQGSEA. The CDR3 here is CSIGQGSTEAFS. In DNA form, the CDR3 reads TGCAGCATTGGGCAGGGTAGCACTGAAGCTTTCTCT.

Comment on this clonotype: A single base separates this from a much larger clone, so it may be a read error. The rearrangement uses TRBV6-1 and TRBJ2-1; D is unclear. The germline V gene encodes CDR1 MNHNS and CDR2 SASEGT. The V end was cut by 0 bases, the J end by 7 bases, with 10 bases between. CDR3 length: 14 residues. CDR3 loop: CASSEAIGRNEQFF. In DNA, the CDR3 is TGTGCCAGCAGTGAAGCGATAGGACGGAATGAGCAGTTCTTC.

A word on this clonotype: One end of the junction is discordant with germline, which a read error may explain. This sequence joins TRBV6-5 and TRBJ2-1; D uncertain. The CDR3 has 13 residues. From germline, CDR1 is MNHEY and CDR2 SVGAGI. The CDR3 DNA follows: TGTGCCAACAGTATGCTCTCCTACAATGAGCAATTCTTC. As protein: CANSMLSYNEQFF.

The chain has TRBV5-1 and TRBJ2-1; TRBD1 matches 9 bases. V lost 5 bases, J lost 8 bases, and 8 bases stayed unmatched. The CDR3 spans 14 residues. Germline CDR1 and CDR2: SGHRS and YFSETQ. CDR3 in DNA: TGCGCCAGCAGTCGGACAGGGGTCGCAGATGAGCAGTTCTTC. It is translated as CASSRTGVADEQFF.

The chain couples TRBV5-5 to TRBJ1-5, with D tentatively TRBD1 (5 bases). V dropped 5 bases and J dropped 3 bases, with 9 bases sitting between them. This CDR3 comprises 13 residues. CDR1 is SGHKS, CDR2 YYEKEE, per germline (reference sequence). As DNA, the CDR3 is TGTGCCAGCAGGAGACAGTACAATCAGCCCCAGCATTTT. This codes for CASRRQYNQPQHF. Variable domain in full (rest from reference TRBV5-5 and TRBJ1-5): DAGVTQSPTHLIKTRGQQVTLRCSPISGHKSVSWYQQVLGQGPQFIFQYYEKEERGRGNFPDRFSARQFPNYSSELNVNALLLGDSALYLCASRRQYNQPQHFGDGTRLSIL.